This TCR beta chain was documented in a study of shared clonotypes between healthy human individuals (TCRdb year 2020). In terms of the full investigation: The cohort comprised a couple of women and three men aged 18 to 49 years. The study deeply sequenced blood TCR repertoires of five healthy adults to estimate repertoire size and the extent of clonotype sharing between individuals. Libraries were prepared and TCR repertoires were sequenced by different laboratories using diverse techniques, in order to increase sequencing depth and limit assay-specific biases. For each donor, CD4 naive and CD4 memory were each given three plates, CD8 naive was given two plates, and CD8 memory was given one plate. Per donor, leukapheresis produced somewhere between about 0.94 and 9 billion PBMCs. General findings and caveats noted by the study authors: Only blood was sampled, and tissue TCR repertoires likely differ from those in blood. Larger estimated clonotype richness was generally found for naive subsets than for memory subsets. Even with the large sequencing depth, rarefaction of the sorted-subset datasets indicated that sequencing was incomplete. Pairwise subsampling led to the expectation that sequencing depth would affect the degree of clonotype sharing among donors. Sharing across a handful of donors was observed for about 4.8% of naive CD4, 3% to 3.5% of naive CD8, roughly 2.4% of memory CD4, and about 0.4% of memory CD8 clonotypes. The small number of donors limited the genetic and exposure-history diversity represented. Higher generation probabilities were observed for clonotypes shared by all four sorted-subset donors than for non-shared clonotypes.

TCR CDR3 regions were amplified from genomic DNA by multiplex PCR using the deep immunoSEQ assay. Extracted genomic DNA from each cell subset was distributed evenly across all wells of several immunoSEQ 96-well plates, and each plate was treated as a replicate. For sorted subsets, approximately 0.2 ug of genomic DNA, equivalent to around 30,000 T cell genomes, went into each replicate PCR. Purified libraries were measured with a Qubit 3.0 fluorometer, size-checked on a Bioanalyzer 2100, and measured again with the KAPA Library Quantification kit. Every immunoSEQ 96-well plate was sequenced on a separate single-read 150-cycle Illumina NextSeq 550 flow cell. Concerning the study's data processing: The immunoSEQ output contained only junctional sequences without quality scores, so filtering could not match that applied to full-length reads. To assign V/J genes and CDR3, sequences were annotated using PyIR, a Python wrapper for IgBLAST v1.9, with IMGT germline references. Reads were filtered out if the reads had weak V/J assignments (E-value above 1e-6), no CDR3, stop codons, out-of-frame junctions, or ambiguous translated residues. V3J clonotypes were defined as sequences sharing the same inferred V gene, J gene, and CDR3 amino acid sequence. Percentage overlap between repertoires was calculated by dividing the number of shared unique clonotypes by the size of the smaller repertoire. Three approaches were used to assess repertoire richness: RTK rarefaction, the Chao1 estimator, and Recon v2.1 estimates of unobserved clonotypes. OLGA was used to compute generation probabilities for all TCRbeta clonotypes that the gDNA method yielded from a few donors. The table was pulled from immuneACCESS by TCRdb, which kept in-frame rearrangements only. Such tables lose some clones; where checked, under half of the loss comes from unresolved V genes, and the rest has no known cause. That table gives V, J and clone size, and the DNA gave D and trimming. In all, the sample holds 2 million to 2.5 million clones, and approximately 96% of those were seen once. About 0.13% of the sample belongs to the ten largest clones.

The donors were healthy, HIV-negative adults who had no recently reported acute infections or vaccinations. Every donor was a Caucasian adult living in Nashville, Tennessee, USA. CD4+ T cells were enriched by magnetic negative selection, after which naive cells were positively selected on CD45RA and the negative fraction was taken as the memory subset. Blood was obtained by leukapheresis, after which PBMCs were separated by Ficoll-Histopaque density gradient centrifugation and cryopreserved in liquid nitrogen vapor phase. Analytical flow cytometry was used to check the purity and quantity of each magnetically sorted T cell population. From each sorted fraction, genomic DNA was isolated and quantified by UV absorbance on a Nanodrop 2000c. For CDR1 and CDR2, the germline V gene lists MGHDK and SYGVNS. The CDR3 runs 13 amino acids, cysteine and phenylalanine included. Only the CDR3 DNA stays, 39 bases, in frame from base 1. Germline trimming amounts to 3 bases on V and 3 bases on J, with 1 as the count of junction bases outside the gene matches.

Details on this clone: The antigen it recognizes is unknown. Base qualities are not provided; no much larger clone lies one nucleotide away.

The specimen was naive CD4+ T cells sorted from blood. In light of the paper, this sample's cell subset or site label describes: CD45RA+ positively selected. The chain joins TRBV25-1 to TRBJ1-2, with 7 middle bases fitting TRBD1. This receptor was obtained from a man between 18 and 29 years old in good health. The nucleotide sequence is TGTGCCAGCAGTGACCAGGGGGACTATGGCTACACCTTC. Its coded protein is CASSDQGDYGYTF.